This T cell receptor (beta chain) was captured in a study of technical replicates of blood from a few donors (dated by TCRdb to between 2016 and 2019). From the cysteine through the phenylalanine, the CDR3 covers 14 amino acids. Of the read, only the CDR3 DNA is kept; its 42 bases are in frame from base 1. The junction carries 13 bases between V and J, which are trimmed by 4 bases and 4 bases respectively. Per the germline V gene, WSHSY is the CDR1 and SAAADI is the CDR2. The library was prepared using the immunoSEQ multiplex PCR assay. TCRdb mirrors the immuneACCESS table, restricted to in-frame sequences. Some clones are absent from its copies; in checked studies, under half trace to an unresolved V gene, and the reason for the others is unknown. The sample contains tens of thousands of clones, roughly nine tenths of them found a single time. The ten largest make up about 0.36% of the sample. Regarding this clone: The clone's antigen remains unknown. Within one base of it there is no much larger clone, and no base qualities were kept.

The receptor was isolated from a human donor in good health. Some clones in this sample may be carry-over from other donors' samples. The sequence links TRBV10-2 to TRBJ1-1; the D gene is not confidently resolved. The specimen sequenced was T cells isolated from PBMCs. The DNA reads as follows: TGCGCCAGCAGTGTATACCCGACACGCACTGAAGCTTTCTTT. It codes for CASSVYPTRTEAFF.